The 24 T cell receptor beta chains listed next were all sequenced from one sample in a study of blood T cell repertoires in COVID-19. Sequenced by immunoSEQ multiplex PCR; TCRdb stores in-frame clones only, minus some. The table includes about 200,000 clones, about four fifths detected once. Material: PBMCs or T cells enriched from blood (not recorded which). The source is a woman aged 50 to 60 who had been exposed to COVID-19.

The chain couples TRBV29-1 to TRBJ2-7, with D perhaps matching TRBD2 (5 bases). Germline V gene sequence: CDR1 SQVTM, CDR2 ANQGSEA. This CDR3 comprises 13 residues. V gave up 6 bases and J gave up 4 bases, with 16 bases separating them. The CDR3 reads CSVSDPPGYEQYF. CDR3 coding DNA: TGCAGCGTCTCCGACCCGCCGGGATACGAGCAGTACTTC.

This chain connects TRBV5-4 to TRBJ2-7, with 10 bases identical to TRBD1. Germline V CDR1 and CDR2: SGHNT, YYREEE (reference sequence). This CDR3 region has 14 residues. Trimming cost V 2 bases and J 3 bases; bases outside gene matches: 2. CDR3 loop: CASSLGQGVYEQYF. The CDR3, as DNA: TGTGCCAGCAGCTTAGGACAGGGGGTCTACGAGCAGTACTTC. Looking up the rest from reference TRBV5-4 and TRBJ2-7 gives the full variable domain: ETGVTQSPTHLIKTRGQQVTLRCSSQSGHNTVSWYQQALGQGPQFIFQYYREEENGRGNFPPRFSGLQFPNYSSELNVNALELDDSALYLCASSLGQGVYEQYFGPGTRLTVT.

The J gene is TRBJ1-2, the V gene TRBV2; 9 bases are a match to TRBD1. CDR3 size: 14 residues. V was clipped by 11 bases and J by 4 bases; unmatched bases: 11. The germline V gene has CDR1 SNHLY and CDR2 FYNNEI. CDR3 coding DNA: TGTGCCGGAAAAGGGACAGGGAACTCCTATGGCTACACCTTC. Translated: CAGKGTGNSYGYTF.

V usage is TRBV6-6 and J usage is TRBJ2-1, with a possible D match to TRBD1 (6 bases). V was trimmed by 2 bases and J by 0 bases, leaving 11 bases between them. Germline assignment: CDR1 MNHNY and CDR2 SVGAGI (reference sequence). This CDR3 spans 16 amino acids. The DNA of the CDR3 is TGTGCCAGCAGTTACCGACAGGAGAGCTCCTACAATGAGCAGTTCTTC. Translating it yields CASSYRQESSYNEQFF.

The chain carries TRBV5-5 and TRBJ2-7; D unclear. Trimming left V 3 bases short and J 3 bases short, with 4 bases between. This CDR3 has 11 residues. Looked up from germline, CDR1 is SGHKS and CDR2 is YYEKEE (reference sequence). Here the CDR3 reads CASSSLYEQYF. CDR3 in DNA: TGTGCCAGCAGCTCTCTCTACGAGCAGTACTTC.

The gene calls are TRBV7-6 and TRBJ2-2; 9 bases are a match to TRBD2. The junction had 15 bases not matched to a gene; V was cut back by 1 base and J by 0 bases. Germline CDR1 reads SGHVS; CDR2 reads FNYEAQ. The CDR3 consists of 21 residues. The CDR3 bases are TGTGCCAGCAGCTTAGGGGGTCAGCGGGGGGCCCCGGCGTCGAACACCGGGGAGCTGTTTTTT. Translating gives CASSLGGQRGAPASNTGELFF.

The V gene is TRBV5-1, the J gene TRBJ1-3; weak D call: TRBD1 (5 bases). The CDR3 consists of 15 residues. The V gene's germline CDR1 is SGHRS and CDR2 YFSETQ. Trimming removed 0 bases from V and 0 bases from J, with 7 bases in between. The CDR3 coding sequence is TGCGCCAGCAGCTTGGACGGGGGCTCTGGAAACACCATATATTTT. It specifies CASSLDGGSGNTIYF.

CDR3 in amino acids: CASSLGGPAYNEQFF. The CDR3 DNA follows: TGTGCCAGCAGCTTAGGAGGCCCGGCCTACAATGAGCAGTTCTTC. The chain links TRBV7-2 to TRBJ2-1, with D uncertain. Deletions cut 1 base from V and 2 bases from J, with 9 bases between. This CDR3 is built from 15 residues. Germline loops: CDR1 SGHTA, CDR2 FQGNSA. Combining the CDR3 with reference TRBV7-2 and TRBJ2-1 gives the whole variable domain GAGVSQSPSNKVTEKGKDVELRCDPISGHTALYWYRQSLGQGLEFLIYFQGNSAPDKSGLPSDRFSAERTGGSVSTLTIQRTQQEDSAVYLCASSLGGPAYNEQFFGPGTRLTVL.

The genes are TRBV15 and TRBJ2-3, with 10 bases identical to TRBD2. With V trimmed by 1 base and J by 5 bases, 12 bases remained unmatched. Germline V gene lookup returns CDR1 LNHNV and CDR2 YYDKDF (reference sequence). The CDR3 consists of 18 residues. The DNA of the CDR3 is TGTGCCACCAGCAGAGGTGTCACTAGCGGGGTCCGGGGAGATACGCAGTATTTT. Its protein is CATSRGVTSGVRGDTQYF.

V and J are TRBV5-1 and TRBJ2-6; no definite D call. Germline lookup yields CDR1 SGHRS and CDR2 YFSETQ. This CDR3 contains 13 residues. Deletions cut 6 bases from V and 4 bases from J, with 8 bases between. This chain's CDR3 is CASTPSGANVLTF. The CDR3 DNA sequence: TGCGCCAGCACCCCTTCGGGGGCCAACGTCCTGACTTTC.

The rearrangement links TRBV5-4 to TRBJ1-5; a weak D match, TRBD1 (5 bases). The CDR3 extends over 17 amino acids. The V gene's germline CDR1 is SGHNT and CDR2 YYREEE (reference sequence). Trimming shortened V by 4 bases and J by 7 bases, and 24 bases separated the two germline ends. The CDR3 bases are TGTGCCAGCAGCCTGGGGGTTGGTTTAGACGGGGAACAGCCCCAGCATTTT. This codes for CASSLGVGLDGEQPQHF.

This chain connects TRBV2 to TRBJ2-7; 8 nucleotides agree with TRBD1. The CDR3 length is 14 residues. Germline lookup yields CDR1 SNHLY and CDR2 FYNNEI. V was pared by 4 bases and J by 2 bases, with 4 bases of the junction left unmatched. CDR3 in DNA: TGTGCCAGCAGTGCTCAGGGGGCGACCTACGAGCAGTACTTC. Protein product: CASSAQGATYEQYF.

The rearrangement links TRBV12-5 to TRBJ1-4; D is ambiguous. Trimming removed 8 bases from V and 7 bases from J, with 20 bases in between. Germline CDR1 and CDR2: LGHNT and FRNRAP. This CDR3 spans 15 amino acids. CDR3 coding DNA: TGTGCTAGTTCGGTGAAAGGTCATCCGGGTGAAAAACTGTTTTTT. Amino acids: CASSVKGHPGEKLFF.

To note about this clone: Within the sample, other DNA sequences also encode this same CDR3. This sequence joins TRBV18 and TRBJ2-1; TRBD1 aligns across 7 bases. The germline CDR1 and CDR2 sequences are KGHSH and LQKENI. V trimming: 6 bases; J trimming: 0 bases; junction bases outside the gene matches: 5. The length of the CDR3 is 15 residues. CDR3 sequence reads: CASSLRDSSYNEQFF. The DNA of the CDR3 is TGTGCCAGCTCGCTCCGGGACAGCTCCTACAATGAGCAGTTCTTC.

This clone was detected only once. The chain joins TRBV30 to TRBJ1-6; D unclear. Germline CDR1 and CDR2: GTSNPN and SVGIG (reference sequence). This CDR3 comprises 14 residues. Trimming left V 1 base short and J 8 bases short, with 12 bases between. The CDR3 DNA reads TGTGCCTGGAGTGGAGTATCTGATTATTCACCCCTCCACTTT. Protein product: CAWSGVSDYSPLHF.

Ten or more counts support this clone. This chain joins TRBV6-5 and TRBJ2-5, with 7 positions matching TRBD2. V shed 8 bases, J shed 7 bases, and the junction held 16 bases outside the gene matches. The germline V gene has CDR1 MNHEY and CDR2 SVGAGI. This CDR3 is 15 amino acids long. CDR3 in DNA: TGTGCCAGCGGCTCTAGGGGACTACCAGCAGGGACCCAGTACTTC. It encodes CASGSRGLPAGTQYF.

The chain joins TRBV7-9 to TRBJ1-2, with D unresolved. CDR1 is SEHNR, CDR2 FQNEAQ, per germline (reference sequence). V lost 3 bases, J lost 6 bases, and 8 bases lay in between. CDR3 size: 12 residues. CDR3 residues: CASSFPGNGYTF. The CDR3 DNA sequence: TGTGCCAGCAGCTTCCCCGGGAATGGCTACACCTTC.

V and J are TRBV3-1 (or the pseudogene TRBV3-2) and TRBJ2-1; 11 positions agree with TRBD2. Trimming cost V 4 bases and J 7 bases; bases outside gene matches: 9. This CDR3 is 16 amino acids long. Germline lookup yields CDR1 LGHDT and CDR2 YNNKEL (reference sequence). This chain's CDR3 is CASSPIWGLAVNEQFF. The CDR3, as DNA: TGTGCCAGCAGCCCCATATGGGGACTAGCGGTGAATGAGCAGTTCTTC.

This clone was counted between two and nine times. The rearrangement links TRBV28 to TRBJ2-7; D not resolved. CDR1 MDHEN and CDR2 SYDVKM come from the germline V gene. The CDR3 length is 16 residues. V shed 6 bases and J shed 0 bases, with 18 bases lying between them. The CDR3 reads CASRPFGDPRSYEQYF. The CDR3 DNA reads TGTGCCAGCAGGCCGTTTGGAGATCCGCGCTCCTACGAGCAGTACTTC.

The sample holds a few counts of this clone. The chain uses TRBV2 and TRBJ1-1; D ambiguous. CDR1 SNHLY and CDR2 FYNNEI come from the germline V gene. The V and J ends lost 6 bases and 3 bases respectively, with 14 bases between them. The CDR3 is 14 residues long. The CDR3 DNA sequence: TGTGCCAGCAGCGAACTCCGTCCAGACACTGAAGCTTTCTTT. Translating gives CASSELRPDTEAFF.

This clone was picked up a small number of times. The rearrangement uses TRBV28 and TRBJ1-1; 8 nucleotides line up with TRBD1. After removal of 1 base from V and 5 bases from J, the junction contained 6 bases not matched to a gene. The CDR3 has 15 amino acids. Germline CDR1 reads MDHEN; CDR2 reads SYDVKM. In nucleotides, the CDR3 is TGTGCCAGCAGTTTATCCAGGGGGCGGGGTACTGAAGCTTTCTTT. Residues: CASSLSRGRGTEAFF.

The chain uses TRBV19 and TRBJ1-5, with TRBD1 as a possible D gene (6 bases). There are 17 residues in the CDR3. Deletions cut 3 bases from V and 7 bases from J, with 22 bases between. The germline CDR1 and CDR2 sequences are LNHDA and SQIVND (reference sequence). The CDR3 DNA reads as TGTGCCAGTAGTATGCTAGAGGGGGGGGCCAGTTTGCAGCCCCAGCATTTT. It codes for CASSMLEGGASLQPQHF. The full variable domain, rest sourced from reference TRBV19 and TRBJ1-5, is DGGITQSPKYLFRKEGQNVTLSCEQNLNHDAMYWYRQDPGQGLRLIYYSQIVNDFQKGDIAEGYSVSREKKESFPLTVTSAQKNPTAFYLCASSMLEGGASLQPQHFGDGTRLSIL.

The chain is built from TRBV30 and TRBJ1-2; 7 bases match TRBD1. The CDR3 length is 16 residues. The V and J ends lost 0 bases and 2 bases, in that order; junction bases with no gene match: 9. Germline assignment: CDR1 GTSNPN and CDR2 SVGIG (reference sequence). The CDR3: CAWSVQTGLRNYGYTF. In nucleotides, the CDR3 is TGTGCCTGGAGTGTCCAGACAGGGTTAAGGAACTATGGCTACACCTTC.

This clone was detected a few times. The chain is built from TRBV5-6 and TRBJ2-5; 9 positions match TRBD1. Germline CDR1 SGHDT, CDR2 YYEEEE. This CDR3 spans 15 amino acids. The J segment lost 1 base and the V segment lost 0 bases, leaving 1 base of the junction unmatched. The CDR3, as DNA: TGTGCCAGCAGCTTGGGGGGACAGGGCCAAGAGACCCAGTACTTC. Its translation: CASSLGGQGQETQYF.